The 13 T cell receptor beta chains below were found in one sample sequenced in a study of blood T cell repertoires in COVID-19. This table comes from immunoSEQ multiplex PCR, and its TCRdb copy is limited to in-frame clones, with some not included. The sample records about 190,000 clones, approximately 78% being singletons. Sequencing was done on a sample of PBMCs or T cells enriched from blood (not recorded which). Source of these receptors: a woman aged 50 to 60 who had recovered from COVID-19.

The CDR3 spells CATTKQGGYNEQFF. The CDR3 DNA is TGTGCCACCACCAAACAGGGGGGGTACAATGAGCAGTTCTTC. V and J are TRBV15 and TRBJ2-1, with D possibly being TRBD1 (8 bases). Trimming took off 7 bases at V and 4 bases at J, with 14 bases between the two ends. Germline values: CDR1 LNHNV, CDR2 YYDKDF (reference sequence). The CDR3 runs to 14 residues.

The chain couples TRBV6-5 to TRBJ1-2; 8 bases fit TRBD1. Looked up from germline, CDR1 is MNHEY and CDR2 is SVGAGI. The CDR3 is 15 amino acids. The V segment lost 0 bases and the J segment 6 bases; nucleotides outside the gene matches: 6. DNA for the CDR3: TGTGCCAGCAGTTACTCGCGACAGGGGACTCATGGCTACACCTTC. Encoded protein: CASSYSRQGTHGYTF.

In its sample, this clone was seen a few times. The rearrangement links TRBV29-1 to TRBJ1-1; 7 nucleotides agree with TRBD1. Germline V gene data show CDR1 as SQVTM and CDR2 as ANQGSEA. This CDR3 region has 12 residues. V lost 6 bases to trimming and J lost 5 bases; unmatched junction nucleotides: 6. The CDR3 region has the DNA TGCAGCGTAGACCCAGGGGGAACTGAAGCTTTCTTT. As protein: CSVDPGGTEAFF.

The rearrangement uses TRBV6-5 and TRBJ2-7, with 12 positions matching TRBD2. Germline CDR1 is MNHEY and CDR2 is SVGAGI. CDR3 size: 13 residues. Germline trimming cut 8 bases from V and 5 bases from J; bases unmatched to any gene: 4. The chain's CDR3 is CASRGTSGHEQYF. CDR3 DNA sequence: TGTGCCAGCCGAGGGACTAGCGGGCACGAGCAGTACTTC.

This clone has just one count. V and J are TRBV20-1 and TRBJ2-1; 8 bases are shared with TRBD2. The CDR3 runs 11 residues. The J segment lost 16 bases and the V segment lost 4 bases, leaving 9 bases of the junction unmatched. The germline gives CDR1 DFQATT, CDR2 SNEGSKA (reference sequence). CDR3 region: CSANTGGVGFF. CDR3 in DNA: TGCAGTGCTAACACGGGAGGGGTCGGATTCTTC.

The chain links TRBV5-1 to TRBJ1-4, with D perhaps TRBD1 (6 bases). Germline lookup yields CDR1 SGHRS and CDR2 YFSETQ. The CDR3 consists of 14 residues. V dropped 4 bases and J dropped 4 bases, with 11 bases sitting between them. The CDR3 reads CASSETGVNEKLFF. CDR3 DNA: TGCGCCAGCAGCGAGACAGGAGTTAATGAAAAACTGTTTTTT.

V gene TRBV9 combines with J gene TRBJ2-1; TRBD2 aligns across 8 bases. The CDR3 has 13 residues. With 4 bases clipped from V and 7 bases from J, the junction kept 4 bases outside the gene matches. Germline CDR1 reads SGDLS; CDR2 reads YYNGEE. CDR3: CASSPLAGNEQFF. CDR3 DNA sequence: TGTGCCAGCAGCCCGCTAGCGGGTAATGAGCAGTTCTTC. Based on the CDR3 plus reference TRBV9 and TRBJ2-1, the full variable domain is DSGVTQTPKHLITATGQRVTLRCSPRSGDLSVYWYQQSLDQGLQFLIQYYNGEERAKGNILERFSAQQFPDLHSELNLSSLELGDSALYFCASSPLAGNEQFFGPGTRLTVL.

This clone has a count of ten or more. The V and J genes are TRBV24-1 and TRBJ2-2, with D possibly matching TRBD1 (6 bases). There are 14 residues in the CDR3. Trimming took off 11 bases at V and 1 base at J, with 13 bases between the two ends. CDR1 is KGHDR, CDR2 SFDVKD, per germline. CDR3 sequence: CASGRGQNTGELFF. CDR3 sequence (DNA): TGTGCCAGCGGAAGGGGACAGAACACCGGGGAGCTGTTTTTT.

The chain joins TRBV7-2 to TRBJ2-1, with a possible D match to TRBD1 (5 bases). Germline CDR1 reads SGHTA; CDR2 reads FQGNSA. This CDR3 spans 14 amino acids. V was cut by 8 bases and J by 0 bases, with 11 bases left in between. The CDR3 reads CASARQSSYNEQFF. In DNA, the CDR3 is TGTGCCAGCGCCAGACAGAGCTCCTACAATGAGCAGTTCTTC.

The chain uses TRBV4-2 and TRBJ1-3, with 9 nucleotides matching TRBD1. This CDR3 spans 15 amino acids. J was trimmed by 4 bases and V by 4 bases; bases with no gene match: 5. Looked up from germline, CDR1 is LGHNA and CDR2 is YNFKEQ. Here the CDR3 reads CASSLGTGYGNTIYF. CDR3 nucleotide sequence: TGTGCCAGCAGCCTCGGGACAGGGTACGGAAACACCATATATTTT.

A few counts support this clone. This rearrangement joins TRBV7-9 to TRBJ2-1, with 9 bases lining up with TRBD2. Germline V gene sequence: CDR1 SEHNR, CDR2 FQNEAQ (reference sequence). This CDR3 is 15 amino acids long. The J segment lost 6 bases and the V segment lost 5 bases, leaving 8 bases of the junction unmatched. As DNA, the CDR3 is TGTGCCAGCAGCCGCGTGGCGGGAGGGCTCAATGAGCAGTTCTTC. Protein: CASSRVAGGLNEQFF.

V and J are TRBV28 and TRBJ1-1; D might be TRBD1 (5 bases). CDR1 MDHEN and CDR2 SYDVKM come from the germline V gene. The CDR3 runs 12 residues. V dropped 10 bases and J dropped 5 bases, with 14 bases sitting between them. The CDR3 DNA reads TGTGCCACCGAGAGACAGCCGACTGAAGCTTTCTTT. It specifies CATERQPTEAFF.

The genes are TRBV7-8 and TRBJ2-7, with 9 positions matching TRBD2. After removal of 5 bases from V and 0 bases from J, the junction contained 5 bases not matched to a gene. This CDR3 is 15 amino acids long. The germline V gene has CDR1 SGHVS and CDR2 FQNEAQ. The CDR3 DNA reads TGTGCCAGCAGCGGGCGGGAGGGCCTCTCCTACGAGCAGTACTTC. Protein product: CASSGREGLSYEQYF.